Included here is one TCR beta chain sequence, with context. Per the authors' pipeline: Using reference gene primer amplification, nucleated cell counts were estimated. Profiling relied on immunoSEQ multiplex PCR, and the TCRdb table lists in-frame clones only, not all of them. D and trimming were read from the DNA, whereas the V and J calls and clone size are those reported in that table. The sample includes over 150,000 clones, less than 80% of them seen just once. The data are from a study of blood T cell repertoires in COVID-19. Study-level background: Whether acute or convalescent, the COVID-19 samples came from the United States, Italy and Spain. Sample material is recorded as cDNA or gDNA derived from T cells, B-cell-depleted T cells, or PBMCs.

With 4 bases removed from V and 6 bases from J, the gap between germline ends came to 7 bases. Germline CDR1 reads MGHRA; CDR2 reads YSYEKL. The CDR3 length is 12 residues. Sequencing input: peripheral blood. The V call is TRBV4-1, the J call TRBJ2-1; D call uncertain. The TCR originated in a woman in her fifties or sixties with acute or convalescent COVID-19. The DNA for the CDR3 is TGCGCCAGCAGCCCTAATGGCAATGAGCAGTTCTTC. Translation gives CASSPNGNEQFF.